A selection of T cell receptor beta chains follows, all from one sample in a study of OX40 agonist ivuxolimab in advanced cancers. Assay used: immunoSEQ multiplex PCR; TCRdb lists only in-frame clones, some missing. The data show about 45,000 clones, under 95% seen once. Sequenced here: CD4+ or CD8+ T cells sorted from blood, sampled in a trial of the OX40 agonist ivuxolimab. The source is an adult with an advanced solid tumor such as melanoma, head and neck, liver or kidney cancer. The CDR3 runs from the conserved cysteine through the conserved F or W. A D gene is named only where the DNA matches it firmly. Size tells how often a clone was seen (once, few, many) or the class of an expanded clone, and some rows leave it out.

J	size	D	V	DNA	CDR3
TRBJ2-3	NA	NA	TRBV4-1	TGCGCCAGCAGCCAAGACATGGCCCCAACAACAGATACGCAGTATTTT	CASSQDMAPTTDTQYF
TRBJ1-5	NA	TRBD1	TRBV28	TGTGCCAGCAAAGTGAGGGGGCTGGGCAATCAGCCCCAGCATTTT	CASKVRGLGNQPQHF
TRBJ2-2	once	NA	TRBV7-3	TGTGCCAGCAGCTCCGGGGCCGGGGAGCTGTTTTTT	CASSSGAGELFF
TRBJ1-2	NA	NA	TRBV6-1	TGTGCCAGCCCCGGCTGGGGCTATGGCTACACCTTC	CASPGWGYGYTF
TRBJ2-2	NA	TRBD1	TRBV7-7	TGTGCTAGCAGCTTAGCGTGGGGACAGGGCGATCGCTCAGATACCGGGGAGCTGTTTTTT	CASSLAWGQGDRSDTGELFF
TRBJ1-4	NA	NA	TRBV7-9	TGTGCCAGCAGCGGGGTTGGGAGTGGAGGTGAAAAACTGTTTTTT	CASSGVGSGGEKLFF
TRBJ1-1	once	NA	TRBV2	TGTGCCAGCAATTGGGGGACGAACACTGAAGCTTTCTTT	CASNWGTNTEAFF
TRBJ1-5	NA	NA	TRBV6-5	TGTGCCAGCAGTGAAGCGGGCCAGCCCCAGCATTTT	CASSEAGQPQHF
TRBJ2-7	NA	NA	TRBV5-4	TGTGCCAGCAGCTCGACTCCCTCCTACGAGCAGTACTTC	CASSSTPSYEQYF
TRBJ2-5	NA	NA	TRBV7-6	TGTGCCAGCAGGACGGCCCAAGAGACCCAGTACTTC	CASRTAQETQYF
TRBJ1-2	NA	NA	TRBV11-2	TGTGCCAGCAGCTTATCAGGGGAGAAAAATGGCTACACCTTC	CASSLSGEKNGYTF
TRBJ2-2	NA	TRBD2	TRBV15	TGTGCCACCAGCAGGGGGACTAGCGGGCCCGGGGAGCTGTTTTTT	CATSRGTSGPGELFF
TRBJ2-3	NA	NA	TRBV15	TGTGCCACCAGCAGATATCGTGGCACAGATACGCAGTATTTT	CATSRYRGTDTQYF
TRBJ2-7	NA	TRBD2	TRBV9	TGTGCCAGCAGCGTAGTGGGAGGTGGGAGCGGGGGGTCATACGAGCAGTACTTC	CASSVVGGGSGGSYEQYF
TRBJ2-3	NA	TRBD2	TRBV28	TGTGCCAGCAGTTTGGGAGGGAAAGGAGGGGCGTTGGGAGATACGCAGTATTTT	CASSLGGKGGALGDTQYF
TRBJ1-3	NA	TRBD1	TRBV6-5	TGTGCCAGCAGTACGACAGGGGCGGGAAACACCATATATTTT	CASSTTGAGNTIYF
TRBJ2-7	NA	NA	TRBV10-3	TGTGCCATCAGCCCAAGTAGGGAGCAGTACTTC	CAISPSREQYF